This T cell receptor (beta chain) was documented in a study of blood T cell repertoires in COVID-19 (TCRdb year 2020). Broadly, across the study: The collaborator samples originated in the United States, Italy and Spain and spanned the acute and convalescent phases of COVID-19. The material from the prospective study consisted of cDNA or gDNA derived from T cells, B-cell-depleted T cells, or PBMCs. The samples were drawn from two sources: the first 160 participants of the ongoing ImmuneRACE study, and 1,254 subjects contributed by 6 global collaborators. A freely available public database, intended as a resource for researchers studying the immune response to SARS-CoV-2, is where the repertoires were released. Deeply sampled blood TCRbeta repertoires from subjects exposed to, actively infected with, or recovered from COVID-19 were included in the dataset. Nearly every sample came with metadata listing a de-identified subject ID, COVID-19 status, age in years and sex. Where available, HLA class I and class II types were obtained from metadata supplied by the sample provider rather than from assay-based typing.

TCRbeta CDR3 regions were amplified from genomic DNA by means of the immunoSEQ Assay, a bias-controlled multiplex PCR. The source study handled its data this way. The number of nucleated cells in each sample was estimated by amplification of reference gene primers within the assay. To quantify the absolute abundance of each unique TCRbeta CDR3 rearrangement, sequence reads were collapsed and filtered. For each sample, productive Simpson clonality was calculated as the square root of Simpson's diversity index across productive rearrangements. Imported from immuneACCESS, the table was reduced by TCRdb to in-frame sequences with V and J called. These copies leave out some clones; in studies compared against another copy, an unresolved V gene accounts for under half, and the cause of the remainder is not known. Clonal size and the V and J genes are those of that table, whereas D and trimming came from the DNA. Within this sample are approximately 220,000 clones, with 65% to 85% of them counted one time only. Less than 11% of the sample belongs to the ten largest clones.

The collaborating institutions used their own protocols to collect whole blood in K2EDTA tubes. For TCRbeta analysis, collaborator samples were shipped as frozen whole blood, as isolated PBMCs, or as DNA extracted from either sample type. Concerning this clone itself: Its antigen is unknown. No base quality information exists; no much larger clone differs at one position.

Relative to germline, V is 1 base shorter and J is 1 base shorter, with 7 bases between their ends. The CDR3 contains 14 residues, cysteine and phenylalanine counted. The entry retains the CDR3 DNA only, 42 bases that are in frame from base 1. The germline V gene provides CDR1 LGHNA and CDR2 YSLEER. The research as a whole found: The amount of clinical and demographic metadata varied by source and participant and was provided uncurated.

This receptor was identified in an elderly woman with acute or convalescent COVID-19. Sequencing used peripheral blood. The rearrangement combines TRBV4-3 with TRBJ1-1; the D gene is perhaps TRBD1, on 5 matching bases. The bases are TGCGCCAGCAGCCAAGGACAGAAGAACACTGAAGCTTTCTTT. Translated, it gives CASSQGQKNTEAFF.